A selection of T cell receptor beta chains follows, all from one sample in a study of T cells in Graves' hyperthyroidism and ophthalmopathy. TCRdb recomputed calls from the multiplex PCR reads with MiXCR, one row per CDR3 protein. The sample comprises roughly 420,000 distinct CDR3 sequences, more than 15% of which are singletons, and over 7.5% rests with the top ten. The sequenced sample consisted of blood. These TCRs come from a woman in her late teens or twenties with Graves' hyperthyroidism. The CDR3 runs from the conserved cysteine through the conserved F or W. The order of the fields is D gene, V gene, clone size, J gene, CDR3 protein, CDR3 DNA. A D gene is named only where the DNA matches it firmly. Size is stated for part of the rows, as once, few or many counts, or as a class when the clone is expanded.

d_gene: -; v_gene: TRBV2; abundance: many; j_gene: TRBJ1-2; CDR3aa: CASSEDGNYGYTF; CDR3nt: TGTGCCAGCAGTGAAGACGGCAACTATGGCTACACCTTC
d_gene: TRBD2; v_gene: TRBV7-3; abundance: many; j_gene: TRBJ2-2; CDR3aa: CASSPPGLAGVTGELFF; CDR3nt: TGTGCCAGCAGCCCCCCCGGACTAGCGGGAGTTACCGGGGAGCTGTTTTTT
d_gene: -; v_gene: TRBV2; abundance: once; j_gene: TRBJ1-1; CDR3aa: CASSGAGWTEAFF; CDR3nt: TGTGCCAGTTCAGGGGCAGGGTGGACTGAAGCTTTCTTT
d_gene: -; v_gene: TRBV28; abundance: many; j_gene: TRBJ2-7; CDR3aa: CASTSWSTEGYEQYF; CDR3nt: TGTGCCAGCACCTCCTGGTCGACGGAGGGCTACGAGCAGTACTTC
d_gene: -; v_gene: TRBV7-8; abundance: many; j_gene: TRBJ1-1; CDR3aa: CASSDRDGLTEAFF; CDR3nt: TGTGCCAGCAGCGACCGGGACGGCCTCACTGAAGCTTTCTTT
d_gene: -; v_gene: TRBV4-1; abundance: -; j_gene: TRBJ1-2; CDR3aa: CASSQDEIGILSGYTF; CDR3nt: TGCGCCAGCAGCCAAGATGAGATAGGTATACTCTCTGGCTACACCTTC
d_gene: -; v_gene: TRBV27; abundance: once; j_gene: TRBJ1-1; CDR3aa: CASSLGGVGRAFF; CDR3nt: TGTGCCAGCAGTTTAGGGGGGGTGGGAAGAGCTTTCTTT
d_gene: TRBD2; v_gene: TRBV7-6; abundance: many; j_gene: TRBJ2-2; CDR3aa: CASSLGTSGTGELFF; CDR3nt: TGTGCCAGCAGCTTAGGGACTAGCGGGACCGGGGAGCTGTTTTTT
d_gene: TRBD1; v_gene: TRBV11-2; abundance: many; j_gene: TRBJ1-3; CDR3aa: CASSAHQGAGNTIYF; CDR3nt: TGTGCCAGCAGCGCTCATCAGGGGGCTGGAAACACCATATATTTT
d_gene: TRBD2; v_gene: TRBV20-1; abundance: many; j_gene: TRBJ2-1; CDR3aa: CSASQPSGEGHEQFF; CDR3nt: TGCAGTGCTAGTCAGCCTAGCGGGGAAGGTCATGAGCAGTTCTTC
d_gene: TRBD1; v_gene: TRBV3-1; abundance: many; j_gene: TRBJ1-1; CDR3aa: CASSQDWDRMNTEAFF; CDR3nt: TGTGCCAGCAGCCAAGATTGGGACAGAATGAACACTGAAGCTTTCTTT
d_gene: TRBD2; v_gene: TRBV5-1; abundance: few; j_gene: TRBJ2-1; CDR3aa: CASSLNGAGGPDEQFF; CDR3nt: TGCGCCAGCAGCTTGAACGGAGCGGGGGGGCCCGATGAGCAGTTCTTC
d_gene: TRBD1; v_gene: TRBV18; abundance: many; j_gene: TRBJ1-1; CDR3aa: CASSPNSGTVNTEAFF; CDR3nt: TGTGCCAGCTCACCCAACTCCGGGACAGTTAACACTGAAGCTTTCTTT
d_gene: TRBD2; v_gene: TRBV20-1; abundance: many; j_gene: TRBJ2-3; CDR3aa: CSARDGDGAGEADTQYF; CDR3nt: TGCAGTGCTAGAGATGGGGACGGAGCGGGAGAGGCAGATACGCAGTATTTT
d_gene: TRBD2; v_gene: TRBV10-3; abundance: few; j_gene: TRBJ2-1; CDR3aa: CAISEPEGLAEPNEQFF; CDR3nt: TGTGCCATCAGTGAGCCAGAGGGACTAGCGGAACCCAATGAGCAGTTCTTC
d_gene: TRBD2; v_gene: TRBV4-1; abundance: few; j_gene: TRBJ2-1; CDR3aa: CASSRDGRPSYNEQFF; CDR3nt: TGCGCCAGCAGCCGAGACGGGAGGCCCTCCTACAATGAGCAGTTCTTC
d_gene: TRBD1; v_gene: TRBV7-6; abundance: many; j_gene: TRBJ2-3; CDR3aa: CASSPRTGVADTQYF; CDR3nt: TGTGCCAGCAGCCCAAGGACAGGGGTCGCAGATACGCAGTATTTT
d_gene: -; v_gene: TRBV6-5; abundance: many; j_gene: TRBJ2-2; CDR3aa: CASSYSYSLAGELFF; CDR3nt: TGTGCCAGCAGTTACTCCTATTCTTTAGCCGGGGAGCTGTTTTTT
d_gene: TRBD2; v_gene: TRBV5-1; abundance: many; j_gene: TRBJ2-7; CDR3aa: CASSLDPGGFEQYF; CDR3nt: TGCGCCAGCAGCTTGGATCCGGGAGGGTTCGAGCAGTACTTC
d_gene: TRBD1; v_gene: TRBV3-1; abundance: many; j_gene: TRBJ2-7; CDR3aa: CASSLISGTAAYEQYF; CDR3nt: TGTGCCAGCAGCCTTATCTCCGGGACAGCAGCCTACGAGCAGTACTTC
d_gene: TRBD1; v_gene: TRBV6-1; abundance: many; j_gene: TRBJ1-2; CDR3aa: CASSRAQGVSGYTF; CDR3nt: TGTGCCAGCAGCCGCGCCCAGGGGGTGAGTGGCTACACCTTC
d_gene: -; v_gene: TRBV12-3/TRBV12-4; abundance: few; j_gene: TRBJ1-2; CDR3aa: CASSLGQGLHGHTF; CDR3nt: TGTGCCAGCAGTCTCGGGCAGGGGCTGCATGGCCACACCTTC
d_gene: -; v_gene: TRBV7-2; abundance: -; j_gene: TRBJ2-3; CDR3aa: CASSLVSQTDTQYF; CDR3nt: TGTGCCAGCAGCTTAGTAAGCCAAACAGATACGCAGTATTTT
d_gene: -; v_gene: TRBV11-1; abundance: many; j_gene: TRBJ2-5; CDR3aa: CASSLTGTETQYF; CDR3nt: TGTGCCAGCAGCTTAACAGGGACAGAGACCCAGTACTTC
d_gene: -; v_gene: TRBV29-1; abundance: many; j_gene: TRBJ1-1; CDR3aa: CSVSSVRENTEAFF; CDR3nt: TGCAGCGTCTCTTCGGTCCGGGAGAACACTGAAGCTTTCTTT
d_gene: -; v_gene: TRBV30; abundance: -; j_gene: TRBJ1-4; CDR3aa: CAWSVGGTGEKLFF; CDR3nt: TGTGCCTGGAGTGTAGGCGGAACGGGGGAAAAACTGTTTTTT
d_gene: TRBD1; v_gene: TRBV5-5; abundance: many; j_gene: TRBJ2-1; CDR3aa: CASSPRGQGYNEQFF; CDR3nt: TGTGCCAGCAGCCCTCGGGGACAGGGTTACAATGAGCAGTTCTTC
d_gene: TRBD1; v_gene: TRBV30; abundance: -; j_gene: TRBJ1-3; CDR3aa: CAESGTGGNTIYF; CDR3nt: TGTGCCGAATCCGGGACAGGAGGAAACACCATATATTTT
d_gene: TRBD2; v_gene: TRBV20-1; abundance: -; j_gene: TRBJ2-1; CDR3aa: CSAGLSRTSGGLSYNEQFF; CDR3nt: TGCAGTGCTGGCCTTAGTAGGACTAGCGGGGGGCTCTCCTACAATGAGCAGTTCTTC
d_gene: TRBD2; v_gene: TRBV4-1; abundance: few; j_gene: TRBJ2-1; CDR3aa: CASSQDTSGAYNEQFF; CDR3nt: TGCGCCAGCAGCCAAGATACTAGCGGGGCCTACAATGAGCAGTTCTTC
d_gene: TRBD2; v_gene: TRBV6-1; abundance: many; j_gene: TRBJ2-5; CDR3aa: CASSGTSGMGGETQYF; CDR3nt: TGTGCCAGCAGTGGGACTAGCGGGATGGGCGGAGAGACCCAGTACTTC
d_gene: -; v_gene: TRBV7-2; abundance: many; j_gene: TRBJ1-2; CDR3aa: CASSPMTVYGYTF; CDR3nt: TGTGCCAGCAGCCCAATGACAGTCTATGGCTACACCTTC
d_gene: -; v_gene: TRBV7-9; abundance: few; j_gene: TRBJ1-2; CDR3aa: CASSFNVQGYGYTF; CDR3nt: TGTGCCAGCAGCTTTAATGTCCAGGGCTATGGCTACACCTTC
d_gene: -; v_gene: TRBV3-1; abundance: many; j_gene: TRBJ1-5; CDR3aa: CASSQGGGGFNQPQHF; CDR3nt: TGTGCCAGCAGCCAAGGGGGTGGCGGATTCAATCAGCCCCAGCATTTT
d_gene: -; v_gene: TRBV7-9; abundance: many; j_gene: TRBJ1-2; CDR3aa: CASSPMWQAAVHGYTF; CDR3nt: TGTGCCAGCAGCCCGATGTGGCAGGCCGCCGTGCATGGCTACACCTTC
d_gene: TRBD2; v_gene: TRBV2; abundance: many; j_gene: TRBJ2-1; CDR3aa: CASSRLAGGYFNEQFF; CDR3nt: TGTGCCAGCAGTAGGTTAGCGGGAGGGTATTTCAATGAGCAGTTCTTC
d_gene: -; v_gene: TRBV29-1; abundance: -; j_gene: TRBJ2-5; CDR3aa: CSADPGSETQYF; CDR3nt: TGCAGCGCCGACCCGGGATCTGAGACCCAGTACTTC
d_gene: -; v_gene: TRBV12-3/TRBV12-4; abundance: many; j_gene: TRBJ2-7; CDR3aa: CASSLASSSYEQYF; CDR3nt: TGTGCCAGCAGTTTAGCTAGTAGCTCCTACGAGCAGTACTTC
d_gene: -; v_gene: TRBV27; abundance: -; j_gene: TRBJ1-6; CDR3aa: CASSLGGLESPLHF; CDR3nt: TGTGCCAGCAGTTTAGGAGGGCTCGAATCACCCCTCCACTTT
d_gene: TRBD1; v_gene: TRBV12-3/TRBV12-4; abundance: -; j_gene: TRBJ1-2; CDR3aa: CASSKTGTGTYGYTF; CDR3nt: TGTGCCAGCAGTAAGACAGGGACAGGGACATATGGCTACACCTTC
d_gene: -; v_gene: TRBV6-1; abundance: many; j_gene: TRBJ1-6; CDR3aa: CASRPTGDNSPLHF; CDR3nt: TGTGCCAGCAGGCCGACAGGCGACAATTCACCCCTCCACTTT
d_gene: -; v_gene: TRBV30; abundance: few; j_gene: TRBJ2-1; CDR3aa: CAWRIYNEQFF; CDR3nt: TGTGCCTGGAGAATCTACAATGAGCAGTTCTTC
d_gene: TRBD2; v_gene: TRBV9; abundance: few; j_gene: TRBJ2-1; CDR3aa: CASSVGSGRYNEQFF; CDR3nt: TGTGCCAGCAGCGTAGGCAGCGGGAGATACAATGAGCAGTTCTTC
d_gene: -; v_gene: TRBV11-3; abundance: many; j_gene: TRBJ1-1; CDR3aa: CASSIAAGEAFF; CDR3nt: TGTGCCAGCAGCATAGCCGCAGGTGAAGCTTTCTTT
d_gene: TRBD2; v_gene: TRBV5-1; abundance: many; j_gene: TRBJ2-3; CDR3aa: CASSEAGRRGTQYF; CDR3nt: TGCGCCAGCAGCGAAGCGGGACGAAGAGGTACGCAGTATTTT
d_gene: TRBD2; v_gene: TRBV7-9; abundance: few; j_gene: TRBJ2-3; CDR3aa: CASSSTTSGIMTDTQYF; CDR3nt: TGTGCCAGCAGCTCGACGACTAGCGGGATAATGACAGATACGCAGTATTTT
d_gene: TRBD2; v_gene: TRBV30; abundance: once; j_gene: TRBJ2-5; CDR3aa: CAWNRGGETQYF; CDR3nt: TGTGCCTGGAATCGGGGGGGTGAGACCCAGTACTTC
d_gene: TRBD1; v_gene: TRBV28; abundance: -; j_gene: TRBJ1-2; CDR3aa: CASSRLRDRGYGYTF; CDR3nt: TGTGCCAGCAGTCGTCTCCGGGACAGGGGATATGGCTACACCTTC
d_gene: TRBD2; v_gene: TRBV10-3; abundance: many; j_gene: TRBJ2-3; CDR3aa: CAILAGGGTDTQYF; CDR3nt: TGTGCCATCCTAGCGGGGGGCGGCACAGATACGCAGTATTTT
d_gene: TRBD2; v_gene: TRBV20-1; abundance: many; j_gene: TRBJ2-7; CDR3aa: CSASAGGGADEQYF; CDR3nt: TGCAGTGCTAGCGCCGGGGGGGGCGCGGACGAGCAGTACTTC
d_gene: TRBD1; v_gene: TRBV30; abundance: many; j_gene: TRBJ2-2; CDR3aa: CAWQGQPSGELFF; CDR3nt: TGTGCCTGGCAGGGACAGCCGTCCGGGGAGCTGTTTTTT
d_gene: -; v_gene: TRBV10-3; abundance: many; j_gene: TRBJ1-5; CDR3aa: CAISESLLTGVSNQPQHF; CDR3nt: TGTGCCATCAGTGAGTCGCTGTTAACGGGGGTTAGCAATCAGCCCCAGCATTTT